This T cell receptor (beta chain) emerged from a study of T-cell reconstitution after alpha-beta-depleted transplantation in children. In this sample, this clonotype turned up many times. The CDR3 runs to 16 residues. Germline V lookup: CDR1 LNHDA, CDR2 SQIVND (reference sequence). V gave up 10 bases and J gave up 5 bases; unmatched junction bases: 20. Researchers prepared the TCRbeta library using unique molecular identifiers, the study reports. TCRdb analysed the PCR reads with MiXCR anew, one entry per CDR3 protein. The sample yields about 280,000 distinct CDR3 sequences, around a tenth seen once. The genes are TRBV19 and TRBJ2-7, with 7 positions matching TRBD1. The sample in question was peripheral blood, obtained 180 days after TCRalphabeta/CD19-depleted stem cell transplant. This receptor was taken from a male patient under 10 years old who had a stem cell transplant for chronic granulomatous disease, so the T cells may come from the graft donor. CDR3 in amino acids: CATSQQGQFRGDEQYF. DNA of the CDR3: TGTGCCACCTCTCAACAGGGGCAGTTCAGAGGGGACGAGCAGTACTTC.